The 9 T cell receptor beta chains below come from one sample, sequenced in a study of CXCR3-negative and CXCR3-positive naive CD8 T cells. Overall study results and limits: Against CXCR3-negative naive cells, CXCR3-positive naive cells showed more hydrophobic TRB CDR3s.

cDNA libraries for TRB were generated by 5' RACE incorporating UMI labels. TCRdb re-called the 5' RACE reads and gives one entry per CDR3 protein, without DNA. The sample table includes some 5,700 distinct CDR3 sequences. Which antigens these TCRs recognize remains unknown. What was sequenced was naive CXCR3+ CD8+ T cells from blood. Subset described: CD45RO-CCR7+CD27+CD95- naive CD8+ T cells expressing CXCR3 (TNR3+). These receptors originate from a human donor in good health. Some clones in this sample may be carry-over from other donors' samples.

This clonotype is classed as medium-sized by frequency. This chain links TRBV28 with TRBJ1-1; TCRdb returns TRBD1, unconfirmable since there is no DNA. Germline values: CDR1 MDHEN, CDR2 SYDVKM. The CDR3 is 15 residues long. The CDR3 spells CASIFNRGWNTEAFF.

The chain joins TRBV7-8 to TRBJ2-1; TCRdb's D gene call, TRBD1, goes unchecked for lack of DNA. Germline CDR1 reads SGHVS; CDR2 reads FQNEAQ. The CDR3 extends over 15 amino acids. CDR3 sequence: CASSSTGTGFNEQFF.

The chain carries TRBV11-2 and TRBJ1-1; the TCRdb call, TRBD1, lacks DNA for checking. Germline-derived CDR1 and CDR2 are SGHAT and FQNNGV. The CDR3 loop spans 14 amino acids. The chain's CDR3 is CASSLGGGAPEAFF.

This chain uses TRBV19 with TRBJ2-1; the TCRdb D gene call, TRBD2, has no DNA to confirm it. The CDR3 has 16 amino acids. Germline V gene data show CDR1 as LNHDA and CDR2 as SQIVND (reference sequence). This CDR3 reads CASTIPGTRAGDEQFF.

The gene calls are TRBV13 and TRBJ2-1; the D call from TCRdb, TRBD2, cannot be confirmed without DNA. CDR3 length equals 15 residues. The germline CDR1 and CDR2 sequences are PRHDT and FYEKMQ (reference sequence). CDR3 in amino acids: CASNSGLARVNEQFF.

CDR3 region: CSAEGAGLRYEQYF. This rearrangement joins TRBV20-1 to TRBJ2-7; no DNA is available, so the TRBD1 call from TCRdb remains unchecked. Germline assignment: CDR1 DFQATT and CDR2 SNEGSKA (reference sequence). This CDR3 spans 14 amino acids.

By frequency, this clonotype is medium-sized. The CDR3: CASSSQLASSYNEQFF. This chain links TRBV7-8 with TRBJ2-1. The CDR3 covers 16 residues. Germline V gene data show CDR1 as SGHVS and CDR2 as FQNEAQ.

This clonotype registers medium-sized by frequency. This chain joins TRBV7-8 and TRBJ2-7; TCRdb's assignment of TRBD2 cannot be checked, as there is no DNA. Germline V gene lookup returns CDR1 SGHVS and CDR2 FQNEAQ. The CDR3 length is 15 residues. The CDR3 spells CASSSGLAGPYEQYF.

This clonotype is called medium-sized (0.01 to 0.1%) based on its frequency. This chain links TRBV6-5 with TRBJ2-1; no DNA is available, so the TRBD1 call from TCRdb remains unchecked. This CDR3 spans 14 amino acids. In germline, CDR1 is MNHEY, CDR2 SVGAGI. The CDR3 is CASTRTGVNNEQFF.